This T cell receptor beta chain was captured by sequencing in a study of T cells in Graves' hyperthyroidism and ophthalmopathy. Study findings and constraints: Peripheral blood also featured most of the thyroid clonotypes expanded above 0.001.

RNA transcripts yielded amplified TCR beta CDR3 regions. Researchers ran a first-round RT-PCR on the TCR CDR3 using the HTBI primer set. TCRdb ran MiXCR on the multiplex PCR reads and lists one entry per CDR3 protein. The sample yields 400,000 to 550,000 distinct CDR3 sequences, approximately 25% seen once. In its sample, this clonotype was seen many times. Its antigen is undetermined. In germline, CDR1 is MNHEY, CDR2 SVGAGI. With V trimmed by 4 bases and J by 1 base, 6 bases remained unmatched. The CDR3 loop spans 15 amino acids. The J gene is TRBJ2-7, the V gene TRBV6-5; TRBD1 matches 8 bases. Sequenced: blood. This TCR came from a woman in her 30s with Graves' ophthalmopathy. CDR3 sequence: CASSSYRGFSYEQYF. CDR3 DNA sequence: TGTGCCAGCAGTTCTTACAGGGGGTTTTCCTACGAGCAGTACTTC.